A single sample gave rise to the 5 T cell receptor beta chains below, sequenced in a study of human T cells and chemical hapten exposure (dated by TCRdb to the early 2020s). Read against the paper, the sample's time point label means: pre-sensitization, week 0. The treatment or condition label on this specimen signifies: therapeutic diphenylcyclopropenone sensitization with weekly scalp DPC. Receptor amplification or capture employed RACE. Sequenced using a NextSeq 500. In TCRdb, the public reads were trimmed at Q25 with fastp and aligned with MiXCR, with productive beta chains retained. Identical CDR3 proteins give one entry, which carries the most common genes and DNA. The sample table contains some 300,000 distinct CDR3 sequences; only one count was recorded for around 5.5% of them. About 8.2% of the sample belongs to the ten largest clones. Sample: whole blood, taken in connection with sensitization to the hapten diphenylcyclopropenone (DPC). The receptors derive from a woman aged 18 to 35 with alopecia areata. Some clones in this sample may be carry-over from other donors' samples.

This clonotype has a count of ten or more. V usage is TRBV4-3 and J usage is TRBJ1-1; 7 nucleotides align to TRBD1. The V segment lost 0 bases and the J segment 6 bases; nucleotides outside the gene matches: 4. This CDR3 is built from 14 residues. Germline V gene lookup returns CDR1 LGHNA and CDR2 YSLEER. The CDR3 is CASSQEGGRAEAFF. The CDR3 nucleotides are TGCGCCAGCAGCCAAGAAGGGGGCCGGGCTGAAGCTTTCTTT.

This clonotype appeared many times. The gene calls are TRBV3-1 and TRBJ1-4, with D possibly TRBD1 on 5 matching bases. The CDR3 has 14 residues. V gave up 6 bases and J gave up 8 bases, with 16 bases separating them. Germline V CDR1 and CDR2: LGHDT, YNNKEL (reference sequence). CDR3 in amino acids: CASSSQVGGEKLFF. DNA of the CDR3: TGTGCCAGCAGTTCACAGGTCGGTGGGGAAAAACTGTTTTTT.

This clonotype has only a few counts. The V and J genes are TRBV28 and TRBJ1-5, with D hard to call. In germline, CDR1 is MDHEN, CDR2 SYDVKM. This CDR3 contains 14 residues. Trimming stripped 8 bases from V and 3 bases from J, with 14 bases between. The chain's CDR3 is CASGPGEFNQPQHF. The CDR3 nucleotides are TGTGCCAGCGGCCCTGGGGAGTTCAATCAGCCCCAGCATTTT.

This clonotype was counted between two and nine times. V and J are TRBV7-6 and TRBJ1-6; a possible D gene is TRBD1 (5 bases). Trimming removed 6 bases at V and 8 bases at J, with 14 bases between. This CDR3 comprises 14 residues. Germline V CDR1 and CDR2: SGHVS, FNYEAQ. The CDR3 sequence: CASRSRGGDSPLHF. The CDR3 DNA reads TGTGCCAGCAGATCCCGTGGAGGGGATTCACCCCTCCACTTT.

This chain links TRBV13 with TRBJ1-1, with D perhaps TRBD1 (6 bases). The CDR3 has 15 amino acids. Trimming stripped 4 bases from V and 0 bases from J, with 12 bases between. Germline V CDR1 and CDR2: PRHDT, FYEKMQ (reference sequence). The CDR3 bases are TGTGCCAGCAGCTCAGAGACAGGCGTGAACACTGAAGCTTTCTTT. Translated, it gives CASSSETGVNTEAFF.